The 7 T cell receptor beta chains below come from one sample, sequenced in a study of blood T cell repertoires in COVID-19. The assay was immunoSEQ multiplex PCR, and TCRdb's table has in-frame clones only and misses some. The sample has a few hundred thousand clones, over 85% seen once. Input material: PBMCs or T cells enriched from blood (not recorded which). The source of these receptors is a woman aged 30 to 39 who had recovered from COVID-19.

The gene calls are TRBV7-9 and TRBJ1-2; possibly TRBD1 for D (6 bases). With 1 base removed from V and 9 bases from J, the gap between germline ends came to 18 bases. The V gene's germline CDR1 is SEHNR and CDR2 FQNEAQ (reference sequence). This CDR3 is 15 amino acids long. This chain's CDR3 is CASSLGLQGLGSYTF. For the CDR3, the DNA is TGTGCCAGCAGCTTAGGCCTTCAGGGGTTGGGAAGCTACACCTTC.

This clone was picked up one time. The chain links TRBV18 to TRBJ2-1, with 7 bases lining up with TRBD2. The CDR3 runs 13 residues. V shed 6 bases, J shed 9 bases, and the junction held 8 bases outside the gene matches. Germline assignment: CDR1 KGHSH and CDR2 LQKENI. Written as DNA, the CDR3 is TGTGCCAGCTCCCAAGCTGCGGGGGTTGAGCAGTTCTTC. This encodes CASSQAAGVEQFF.

The J gene is TRBJ2-7, the V gene TRBV3-1 (or the pseudogene TRBV3-2), with TRBD1 matching 10 bases. Germline V CDR1 and CDR2: LGHDT, YNNKEL (reference sequence). This CDR3 comprises 17 residues. V was pared by 2 bases and J by 0 bases, with 7 bases of the junction left unmatched. Here the CDR3 reads CASSQRTGGPSSYEQYF. DNA of the CDR3: TGTGCCAGCAGCCAAAGGACAGGGGGTCCTTCCTCCTACGAGCAGTACTTC.

The chain recombines TRBV11-3 with TRBJ2-1, with D unclear. This CDR3 contains 13 residues. The V gene lost 1 base and the J gene lost 6 bases, with 7 bases spanning the gap. Germline V lookup: CDR1 SGHNT, CDR2 YENEEA. CDR3 bases: TGTGCCAGCAGCTTAGGCTACCCCAATGAGCAGTTCTTC. Protein sequence: CASSLGYPNEQFF.

The chain combines TRBV7-2 with TRBJ2-3; D perhaps matches TRBD2 (6 bases). The germline V and J ends were trimmed by 5 bases and 10 bases, with 22 bases remaining between them. The CDR3 spans 15 residues. The germline CDR1 and CDR2 sequences are SGHTA and FQGNSA. DNA of the CDR3: TGTGCCAGCAGCCTGGGGGGAGGTGGGCAACGGGCGCAGTATTTT. Its translation: CASSLGGGGQRAQYF.

The rearrangement uses TRBV3-1 (or the pseudogene TRBV3-2) and TRBJ1-5; TRBD1 matches 10 bases. This CDR3 has 18 residues. Germline V gene lookup returns CDR1 LGHDT and CDR2 YNNKEL (reference sequence). The V gene end was trimmed by 1 base and the J gene end by 3 bases; junction bases not matched to a gene: 9. The CDR3 coding sequence is TGTGCCAGCAGCCAAGTCTCTGGACAGGGGGACCCCAATCAGCCCCAGCATTTT. This translates into CASSQVSGQGDPNQPQHF.

This rearrangement joins TRBV6-5 to TRBJ2-5, with 9 bases lining up with TRBD2. This CDR3 contains 15 residues. Germline CDR1 MNHEY, CDR2 SVGAGI. V gave up 9 bases and J gave up 4 bases; unmatched junction bases: 12. CDR3 residues: CASKAGGQVTETQYF. For the CDR3, the DNA is TGTGCCAGTAAGGCGGGAGGGCAAGTGACAGAGACCCAGTACTTC.